This T cell receptor beta chain stems from a study of T cells in Graves' hyperthyroidism and ophthalmopathy. Of note for this clonotype: Antigen specificity is unknown.

Exclusion of a patient resulted from uncontrolled infection, other autoimmune disease, pregnancy or lactation. General observations from the study: The majority of expanded thyroid clonotypes above 0.001 also appeared in blood. Ophthalmopathy cases were set apart from stable hyperthyroidism by a 13 V-J model.

The CDR3 length is 15 residues. Per the germline V gene, CDR1 is MNHEY and CDR2 is SMNVEV (reference sequence). V was clipped by 3 bases and J by 2 bases, with 11 bases between them. The TCR beta CDR3 regions underwent amplification using RNA transcripts as the source. In the first-round RT-PCR of the TCR CDR3, the HTBI primer set was used. One entry per CDR3 protein, called by TCRdb with MiXCR from the multiplex PCR reads. The data hold over 250,000 distinct CDR3 sequences, with approximately 21% observed a single time. The TCR originated in a man aged 30-40 years with Graves' ophthalmopathy. This sequence joins TRBV27 and TRBJ2-1; no firm D call. The sequenced material came from blood. This chain's CDR3 is CASSLDLRPYNEQFF. The CDR3 region has the DNA TGTGCCAGCAGTTTGGACCTCCGTCCCTACAATGAGCAGTTCTTC.